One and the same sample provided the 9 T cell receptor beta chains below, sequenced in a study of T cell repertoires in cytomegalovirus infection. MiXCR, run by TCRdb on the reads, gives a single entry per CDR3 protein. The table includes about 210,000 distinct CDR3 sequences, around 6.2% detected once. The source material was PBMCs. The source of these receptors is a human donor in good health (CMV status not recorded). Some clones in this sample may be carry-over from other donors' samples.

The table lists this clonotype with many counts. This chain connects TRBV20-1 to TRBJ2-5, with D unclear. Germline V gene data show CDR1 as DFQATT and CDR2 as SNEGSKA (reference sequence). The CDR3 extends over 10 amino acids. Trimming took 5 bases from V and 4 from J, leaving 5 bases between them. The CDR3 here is CSAALETQYF. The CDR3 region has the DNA TGCAGTGCTGCCCTAGAGACCCAGTACTTC.

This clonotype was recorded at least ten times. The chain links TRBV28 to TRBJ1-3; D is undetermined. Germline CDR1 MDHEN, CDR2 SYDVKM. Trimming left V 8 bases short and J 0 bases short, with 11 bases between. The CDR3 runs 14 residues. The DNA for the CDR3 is TGTGCCAGCCGCACAAGTGGCTCTGGAAACACCATATATTTT. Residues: CASRTSGSGNTIYF.

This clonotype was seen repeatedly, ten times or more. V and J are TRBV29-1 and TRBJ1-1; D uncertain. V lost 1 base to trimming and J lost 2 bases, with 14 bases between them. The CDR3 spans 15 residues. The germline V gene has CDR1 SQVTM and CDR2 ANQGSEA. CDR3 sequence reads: CSVEGLFGRNTEAFF. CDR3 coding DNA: TGCAGCGTTGAAGGGTTGTTCGGCAGAAACACTGAAGCTTTCTTT. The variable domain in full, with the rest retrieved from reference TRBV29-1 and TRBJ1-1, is SAVISQKPSRDICQRGTSLTIQCQVDSQVTMMFWYRQQPGQSLTLIATANQGSEATYESGFVIDKFPISRPNLTFSTLTVSNMSPEDSSIYLCSVEGLFGRNTEAFFGQGTRLTVV.

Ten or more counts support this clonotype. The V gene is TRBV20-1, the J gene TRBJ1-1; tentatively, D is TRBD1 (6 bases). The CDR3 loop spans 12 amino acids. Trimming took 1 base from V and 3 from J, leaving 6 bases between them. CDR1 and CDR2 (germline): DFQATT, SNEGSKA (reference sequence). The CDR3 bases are TGCAGTGCTAGAGCAGGGGACACTGAAGCTTTCTTT. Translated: CSARAGDTEAFF.

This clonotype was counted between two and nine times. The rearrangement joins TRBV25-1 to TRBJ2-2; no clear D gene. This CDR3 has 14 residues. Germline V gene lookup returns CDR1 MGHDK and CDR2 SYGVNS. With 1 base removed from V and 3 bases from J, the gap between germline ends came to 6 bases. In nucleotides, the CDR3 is TGTGCCAGCAGTGAATTAGTCGACACCGGGGAGCTGTTTTTT. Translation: CASSELVDTGELFF.

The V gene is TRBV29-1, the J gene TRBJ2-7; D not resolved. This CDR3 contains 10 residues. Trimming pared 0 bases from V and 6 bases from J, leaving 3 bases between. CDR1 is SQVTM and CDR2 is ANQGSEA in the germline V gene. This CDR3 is CSVEDGEQYF. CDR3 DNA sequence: TGCAGCGTTGAAGACGGCGAGCAGTACTTC.

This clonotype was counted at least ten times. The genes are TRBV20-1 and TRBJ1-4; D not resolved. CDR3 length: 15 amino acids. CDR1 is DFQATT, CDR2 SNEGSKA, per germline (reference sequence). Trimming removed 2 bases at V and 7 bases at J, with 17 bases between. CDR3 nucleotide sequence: TGCAGTGCTAGACGGACGGGGAATCGTCGTGAAAAACTGTTTTTT. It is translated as CSARRTGNRREKLFF.

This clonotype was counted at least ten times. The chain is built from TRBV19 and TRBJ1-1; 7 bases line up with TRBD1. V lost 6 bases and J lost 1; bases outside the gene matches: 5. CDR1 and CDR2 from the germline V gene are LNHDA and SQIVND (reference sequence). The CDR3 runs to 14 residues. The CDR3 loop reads CASRTGNKNTEAFF. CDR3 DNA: TGTGCCAGTAGGACAGGGAACAAGAACACTGAAGCTTTCTTT.

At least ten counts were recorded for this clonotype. The CDR3 sequence is CSARDFGASFSYEQYF. CDR3 coding DNA: TGCAGTGCTAGAGATTTTGGGGCCTCCTTCTCCTACGAGCAGTACTTC. This chain links TRBV20-1 with TRBJ2-7; D might be TRBD1 (5 bases). Per the germline V gene, CDR1 is DFQATT and CDR2 is SNEGSKA (reference sequence). Trimming cost V 0 bases and J 0 bases, with 15 bases left between them. The CDR3 sequence is 16 residues long.